The 23 T cell receptor beta chains presented below share a single source sample, sequenced in a study of early T cells in non-severe SARS-CoV-2 infection. TCRdb re-called the 5' RACE reads with MiXCR, one entry per CDR3 protein. The sample consists of around 33,000 distinct CDR3 sequences, 4.7% of them appearing once. The sequenced sample was whole blood. The receptors stem from an adult who was a healthcare worker with PCR-confirmed SARS-CoV-2 infection or an uninfected control (not recorded which).

This clonotype was detected many times. The rearrangement joins TRBV5-8 to TRBJ2-7; 9 bases are shared with TRBD2. The germline gives CDR1 SGHTS, CDR2 YDEGEE. The junction had 7 bases not matched to a gene; V was cut back by 3 bases and J by 0 bases. The CDR3 consists of 16 residues. CDR3 sequence: CASSWGLARSSYEQYF. The CDR3 coding sequence is TGTGCCAGCAGCTGGGGACTAGCCCGGAGCTCCTACGAGCAGTACTTC.

This clonotype has ten or more counts. The DNA of the CDR3 is TGTGCCAGCAGCGTAAGAGGGGACGGCATTCACTCTGGAAACACCATATATTTT. This encodes CASSVRGDGIHSGNTIYF. The genes are TRBV9 and TRBJ1-3; tentatively, D is TRBD1 (5 bases). The CDR3 contains 18 residues. CDR1 is SGDLS and CDR2 is YYNGEE in the germline V gene. With 1 base removed from V and 0 bases from J, the gap between germline ends came to 17 bases.

The chain employs TRBV7-2 and TRBJ2-1; TRBD2 matches at 12 bases. This CDR3 has 15 amino acids. Germline V CDR1 and CDR2: SGHTA, FQGNSA. V gave up 4 bases and J gave up 4 bases; unmatched junction bases: 2. The CDR3 bases are TGTGCCAGCAGCTCTAGCGGGGGGGCGTACAATGAGCAGTTCTTC. This encodes CASSSSGGAYNEQFF.

Many counts were recorded for this clonotype. The J gene is TRBJ1-5, the V gene TRBV6-6, with 7 bases lining up with TRBD1. Germline V gene lookup returns CDR1 MNHNY and CDR2 SVGAGI (reference sequence). The CDR3 totals 16 residues. After removal of 2 bases from V and 5 bases from J, the junction contained 9 bases not matched to a gene. CDR3 residues: CASSYAARGRDQPQHF. CDR3 nucleotides: TGTGCCAGCAGTTACGCGGCCAGGGGGAGGGATCAGCCCCAGCATTTT.

J is TRBJ1-6 and V is TRBV27; the D is unclear. Germline V lookup: CDR1 MNHEY, CDR2 SMNVEV (reference sequence). Trimming pared 2 bases from V and 7 bases from J, leaving 9 bases between. The CDR3 loop spans 14 amino acids. This CDR3 reads CASSLSVINSPLHF. The CDR3 DNA sequence: TGTGCCAGCAGTTTAAGCGTTATCAATTCACCCCTCCACTTT.

This clonotype occurred many times. The V call is TRBV20-1, the J call TRBJ1-1, with D perhaps matching TRBD1 (5 bases). This CDR3 comprises 13 residues. CDR1 is DFQATT and CDR2 is SNEGSKA in the germline V gene (reference sequence). Trimming shortened V by 6 bases and J by 1 base, and 12 bases separated the two germline ends. Here the CDR3 DNA reads TGCAGTGCATTACAGGTACGGAACACTGAAGCTTTCTTT. Protein: CSALQVRNTEAFF.

This clonotype was seen at least ten times. The chain links TRBV6-4 to TRBJ2-1; 7 bases map to TRBD2. Germline CDR1 MRHNA, CDR2 SNTAGT. The trim removed 5 bases at V and 2 bases at J, leaving 6 bases unmatched. This CDR3 has 15 residues. For the CDR3, the DNA is TGTGCCAGCAGTTTAAGCGGGGAGCCCTACAATGAGCAGTTCTTC. This encodes CASSLSGEPYNEQFF.

This clonotype came up many times. The J gene is TRBJ1-1, the V gene TRBV29-1; 7 bases fit TRBD1. Germline CDR1 reads SQVTM; CDR2 reads ANQGSEA. The J segment lost 5 bases and the V segment lost 5 bases, leaving 5 bases of the junction unmatched. This CDR3 is built from 12 residues. The CDR3 sequence is CSVYRGGTEAFF. DNA of the CDR3: TGCAGCGTTTACAGGGGAGGGACTGAAGCTTTCTTT. Looking up the rest from reference TRBV29-1 and TRBJ1-1 gives the full variable domain: SAVISQKPSRDICQRGTSLTIQCQVDSQVTMMFWYRQQPGQSLTLIATANQGSEATYESGFVIDKFPISRPNLTFSTLTVSNMSPEDSSIYLCSVYRGGTEAFFGQGTRLTVV.

The table lists this clonotype with many counts. The rearrangement uses TRBV25-1 and TRBJ1-1; tentatively, D is TRBD1 (5 bases). From germline, CDR1 is MGHDK and CDR2 SYGVNS. V gave up 7 bases and J gave up 7 bases, with 16 bases separating them. CDR3 length equals 13 residues. CDR3 DNA: TGTGCCAGCAAGGCCCAGGGTATCGGTGAAGCTTTCTTT. Translating it yields CASKAQGIGEAFF. The complete variable domain, with remaining parts taken from reference TRBV25-1 and TRBJ1-1, reads EADIYQTPRYLVIGTGKKITLECSQTMGHDKMYWYQQDPGMELHLIHYSYGVNSTEKGDLSSESTVSRIRTEHFPLTLESARPSHTSQYLCASKAQGIGEAFFGQGTRLTVV.

The chain carries TRBV20-1 and TRBJ2-7; 8 bases agree with TRBD1. In germline, CDR1 is DFQATT, CDR2 SNEGSKA (reference sequence). The J segment lost 0 bases and the V segment lost 1 base, leaving 5 bases of the junction unmatched. The CDR3 runs 15 residues. CDR3 amino acids: CSARVPGGFSYEQYF. In nucleotides, the CDR3 is TGCAGTGCTAGAGTTCCAGGGGGCTTCTCCTACGAGCAGTACTTC.

This clonotype was seen at least ten times. V is TRBV6-1 and J is TRBJ2-5; D ambiguous. V lost 1 base and J lost 5, with 11 bases in between. The CDR3 has 14 amino acids. Germline CDR1 is MNHNS and CDR2 is SASEGT. The CDR3, as DNA: TGTGCCAGCAGTGAAGATGGGTGGCGGGAGACCCAGTACTTC. Translating it yields CASSEDGWRETQYF.

This rearrangement joins TRBV28 to TRBJ2-7; D gene ambiguous. The CDR3 extends over 13 amino acids. V was pared by 2 bases and J by 7 bases, with 12 bases between. Looked up from germline, CDR1 is MDHEN and CDR2 is SYDVKM. The CDR3 sequence is CASSLPAMGEQYF. In DNA form, the CDR3 reads TGTGCCAGCAGTTTACCTGCAATGGGGGAGCAGTACTTC.

This clonotype has ten or more counts. This chain joins TRBV28 and TRBJ2-1, with D possibly being TRBD1 (7 bases). The CDR3 is 14 residues long. In germline, CDR1 is MDHEN, CDR2 SYDVKM. V was shortened by 3 bases and J by 6 bases, with 12 bases between the two germline ends. The CDR3 nucleotides read TGTGCCAGCAGTTTGGGGCAGGGGGGCAATGAGCAGTTCTTC. Amino acid sequence: CASSLGQGGNEQFF.

This clonotype came up many times. The CDR3 loop reads CASSVEGTGANVLTF. CDR3 in DNA: TGTGCCAGCAGCGTAGAGGGCACTGGGGCCAACGTCCTGACTTTC. The rearrangement links TRBV9 to TRBJ2-6; D gene unclear. The V gene's germline CDR1 is SGDLS and CDR2 YYNGEE. The V gene lost 0 bases and the J gene lost 2 bases, with 6 bases spanning the gap. The CDR3 has 15 amino acids.

This clonotype was detected only a few times. The V gene is TRBV29-1, the J gene TRBJ2-7; no reliable D call. The CDR3 contains 11 residues. Deletions cut 4 bases from V and 2 bases from J, with 6 bases between. Germline V gene data show CDR1 as SQVTM and CDR2 as ANQGSEA. CDR3 loop: CSVATTYEQYF. CDR3 DNA sequence: TGCAGCGTTGCAACAACCTACGAGCAGTACTTC.

This clonotype came up many times. The chain couples TRBV28 to TRBJ1-1, with TRBD1 matching over 10 bases. The CDR3 has 15 amino acids. J was trimmed by 1 base and V by 4 bases; bases with no gene match: 3. The germline CDR1 and CDR2 sequences are MDHEN and SYDVKM. The CDR3 nucleotides read TGTGCCAGCAGTTCGACAGGGGGCGAGAACACTGAAGCTTTCTTT. Amino acid sequence: CASSSTGGENTEAFF.

This clonotype occurred many times. The V gene is TRBV6-2 or TRBV6-3, the J gene TRBJ2-6; possibly TRBD1 for D (6 bases). The V gene lost 2 bases and the J gene lost 0 bases, with 20 bases spanning the gap. There are 20 residues in the CDR3. Germline CDR1 is MNHEY and CDR2 is SVGEGT. CDR3 loop: CASSYPGQMDLSSGANVLTF. The CDR3 nucleotides are TGTGCCAGCAGTTACCCAGGACAGATGGACTTAAGCTCTGGGGCCAACGTCCTGACTTTC.

The rearrangement links TRBV29-1 to TRBJ2-3; 8 nucleotides align to TRBD2. The J segment lost 2 bases and the V segment lost 1 base, leaving 11 bases of the junction unmatched. The germline V gene encodes CDR1 SQVTM and CDR2 ANQGSEA. The CDR3 contains 17 residues. CDR3 amino acids: CSVEGGAGGYLTDTQYF. DNA for the CDR3: TGCAGCGTTGAAGGTGGTGCGGGGGGCTACCTCACAGATACGCAGTATTTT.

The table lists this clonotype with many counts. This sequence joins TRBV25-1 and TRBJ1-6; 7 positions match TRBD1. The CDR3 covers 14 residues. In germline, CDR1 is MGHDK, CDR2 SYGVNS. The ends lost 6 bases at V and 5 bases at J; junction bases unmatched: 4. The CDR3, as DNA: TGTGCCAGCAGCCCCGGGACAGATAATTCACCCCTCCACTTT. Translating gives CASSPGTDNSPLHF.

This clonotype was seen many times. The chain carries TRBV18 and TRBJ2-5; TRBD2 is a possible D gene (5 bases). CDR1 and CDR2 (germline): KGHSH, LQKENI. Trimming pared 1 base from V and 2 bases from J, leaving 5 bases between. The CDR3 consists of 13 residues. As DNA, the CDR3 is TGTGCCAGCTCACCACTAGCGCAAGAGACCCAGTACTTC. Encoded protein: CASSPLAQETQYF.

This chain joins TRBV29-1 and TRBJ1-1; TRBD1 aligns across 7 bases. The CDR3 runs 12 residues. Germline assignment: CDR1 SQVTM and CDR2 ANQGSEA. V was clipped by 8 bases and J by 4 bases; unmatched bases: 7. CDR3 loop: CSLRTGGTEAFF. The CDR3 region has the DNA TGCAGCCTCAGGACAGGAGGCACTGAAGCTTTCTTT.

This clonotype was recorded many times. The rearrangement joins TRBV2 to TRBJ2-1; TRBD2 matches at 9 bases. V dropped 8 bases and J dropped 3; count of bases not matched to a gene: 5. The CDR3 is 14 amino acids. Looked up from germline, CDR1 is SNHLY and CDR2 is FYNNEI. DNA for the CDR3: TGTGCCAGCCTTAGCGGGGGAGACTACAATGAGCAGTTCTTC. This sequence encodes CASLSGGDYNEQFF. Full variable domain (remainder filled in from reference TRBV2 and TRBJ2-1): EPEVTQTPSHQVTQMGQEVILRCVPISNHLYFYWYRQILGQKVEFLVSFYNNEISEKSEIFDDQFSVERPDGSNFTLKIRSTKLEDSAMYFCASLSGGDYNEQFFGPGTRLTVL.

This clonotype was observed at least ten times. This chain uses TRBV11-2 with TRBJ2-3, with 8 bases that match TRBD1. The CDR3 runs to 14 residues. The ends lost 7 bases at V and 4 bases at J; junction bases unmatched: 7. Germline V gene sequence: CDR1 SGHAT, CDR2 FQNNGV. Written as DNA, the CDR3 is TGTGCCAGCACCCCGACAGGGGCCCCAGATACGCAGTATTTT. Its protein product is CASTPTGAPDTQYF.